These T cell receptor beta chains were read from a single sample in a study of control samples from healthy donors and cancer patients. Assay used: immunoSEQ multiplex PCR; TCRdb lists only in-frame clones, some missing. Here the sample spans 70,000 to 75,000 clones, roughly 87% being singletons. Sample: blood. These receptors all stem from a woman aged 45-59 years in good health. CDR3s include the opening cysteine and the closing phenylalanine or tryptophan. A D gene is named only where the DNA matches it firmly. The size of a clone is reported for some rows only, either as once, few or many, or as a class for expanded clones.

>-|TRBV30|-|TRBJ2-2
TGTGCCTGGAACCGGCGGCCCGGGGAGCTGTTTTTT
CAWNRRPGELFF
>-|TRBV7-9|-|TRBJ1-2
TGTGCCAGCAGCTCCGCGGGTGCAGGGGCTAACTATGGCTACACCTTC
CASSSAGAGANYGYTF
>-|TRBV10-3|-|TRBJ1-2
TGTGCCATCAGTGATGACAGCCTGTATGGCTACACCTTC
CAISDDSLYGYTF
>-|TRBV27|-|TRBJ1-2
TGTGCCAGCAGTTTAGGAGCCGGGCTTAGCTATGGCTACACCTTC
CASSLGAGLSYGYTF
>-|TRBV6-5|-|TRBJ1-6
TGTGCCAGCAGCTCGACCACCCGGGGTAATTCACCCCTCCACTTT
CASSSTTRGNSPLHF
>-|TRBV7-3|-|TRBJ1-1
TGTGCCAGCAGCCCTAGCGGACCGAACACTGAAGCTTTCTTT
CASSPSGPNTEAFF
>-|TRBV7-2|-|TRBJ2-1
TGTGCCAGCAGCTTAGAACTCCTTGGCAATGAGCAGTTCTTC
CASSLELLGNEQFF
>-|TRBV7-6|-|TRBJ1-6
TGTGCCAGCAGCCCCGGGACATCGTCCTATAATTCACCCCTCCACTTT
CASSPGTSSYNSPLHF
>-|TRBV19|-|TRBJ2-3
TGTGCCAGTAGTAAGGGAGGCAGGCTCCGATCAGATACGCAGTATTTT
CASSKGGRLRSDTQYF
>-|TRBV28|-|TRBJ1-3
TGTGCCAGCAGTCCCGGAGGCAGGGGAGGGTCTGGAAACACCATATATTTT
CASSPGGRGGSGNTIYF
>few|TRBV7-6|-|TRBJ1-1
TGTGCCAGCAGCCCCGGACAGATGAACACTGAAGCTTTCTTT
CASSPGQMNTEAFF
>-|TRBV5-4|-|TRBJ2-7
TGTGCCAGCAGCCGACTAGTAGGCGAGCAGTACTTC
CASSRLVGEQYF
>-|TRBV4-1|-|TRBJ1-1
TGCGCCAGCAGAAGCCCAGGGGCGACGAACACTGAAGCTTTCTTT
CASRSPGATNTEAFF
>-|TRBV7-3|TRBD2|TRBJ2-1
TGTGCCAGCAGCTTAACCGTAGGGACTAAATTCAATGAGCAGTTCTTC
CASSLTVGTKFNEQFF
>-|TRBV9|-|TRBJ2-1
TGTGCCAGCAGCGTAGGGACGGGTGGCAACAATGAGCAGTTCTTC
CASSVGTGGNNEQFF
>-|TRBV5-8|-|TRBJ2-1
TGTGCCAGCAGCTTGGAATGGGGGCGAGACAATGAGCAGTTCTTC
CASSLEWGRDNEQFF
>-|TRBV2|-|TRBJ2-5
TGTGCCAGCAGTCCGAGGGAGGACCCACAAGAGACCCAGTACTTC
CASSPREDPQETQYF
>-|TRBV5-1|TRBD1|TRBJ2-3
TGCGCCAGCAGCCCGAGGGACAGGGGGCCAGATACGCAGTATTTT
CASSPRDRGPDTQYF
>-|TRBV19|-|TRBJ1-4
TGTGCCAGTCGCAATCTGGCAGCTAATGAAAAACTGTTTTTT
CASRNLAANEKLFF
>-|TRBV21-1|-|TRBJ1-2
TGTGCCAGCAGAGTGGGACAGAGCTATGGCTACACCTTC
CASRVGQSYGYTF
>-|TRBV28|TRBD2|TRBJ2-3
TGTGCCAGCAGTTTAGCGGGAGGCACAGATACGCAGTATTTT
CASSLAGGTDTQYF
>-|TRBV3-1/TRBV3-2|-|TRBJ1-3
TGTGCCAGCAGCCAAAAGGGCAGGGCTGGAAACACCATATATTTT
CASSQKGRAGNTIYF
>-|TRBV7-9|TRBD2|TRBJ2-1
TGTGCCAGCAGCTTTAGCGGGAGAAGTGAGCAGTTCTTC
CASSFSGRSEQFF
>once|TRBV3-1/TRBV3-2|-|TRBJ2-5
TGTGCCAGCAGCCAATTATTAGAGACCCAGTACTTC
CASSQLLETQYF
>few|TRBV19|TRBD2|TRBJ2-1
TGTGCCAGTGGGACTAGCGGGAGAAATGAGCAGTTCTTC
CASGTSGRNEQFF
>-|TRBV5-5|TRBD1|TRBJ2-7
TGTGCCAGCAGCTTAGGACAGGGCTTTTCCTACGAGCAGTACTTC
CASSLGQGFSYEQYF
>-|TRBV4-1|TRBD2|TRBJ2-7
TGCGCCAGCAGCCAAGATGCAGCGGGAGGGCCAAACGAGCAGTACTTC
CASSQDAAGGPNEQYF
>-|TRBV6-6|TRBD2|TRBJ2-3
TGTGCCAGCAGTCAGGTCACGGGAGGGGACACAGATACGCAGTATTTT
CASSQVTGGDTDTQYF
>-|TRBV5-1|-|TRBJ1-1
TGCGCCAGCAGCTGGGGGTCCATGAACACTGAAGCTTTCTTT
CASSWGSMNTEAFF
>-|TRBV19|TRBD2|TRBJ2-3
TGTGCCAGCTCTAGCGGGAGTCTGACAGATACGCAGTATTTT
CASSSGSLTDTQYF
>-|TRBV7-9|-|TRBJ2-3
TGTGCCAGCAGCTTAGGGGACAGCGGGAAGATAGATACGCAGTATTTT
CASSLGDSGKIDTQYF
>once|TRBV19|TRBD2|TRBJ2-1
TGTGCCAGTAATTTCGCGGGAGTAACTGATGAGCAGTTCTTC
CASNFAGVTDEQFF
>few|TRBV18|-|TRBJ2-5
TGTGCCAGCTCCGGATCTGGGGGGCGCCCGGAGACCCAGTACTTC
CASSGSGGRPETQYF
>-|TRBV10-3|-|TRBJ2-2
TGTGCCATCAGTGAGGGGCTCGGGAACACCGGGGAGCTGTTTTTT
CAISEGLGNTGELFF
>-|TRBV4-2|TRBD1|TRBJ1-5
TGTGCCAGCAGCCAAGTACAGGGGAATCAGCCCCAGCATTTT
CASSQVQGNQPQHF
>-|TRBV9|-|TRBJ2-7
TGTGCCAGCTCGAAGGAGGACCTTACCTACGAGCAGTACTTC
CASSKEDLTYEQYF
>-|TRBV4-1|-|TRBJ1-1
TGCGCCAGCAGCCAAGAGTCCAGGGACGAAACTGAAGCTTTCTTT
CASSQESRDETEAFF
>-|TRBV6-4|-|TRBJ2-7
TGTGCCAGCAGTGACTCGGCGGGGTCGACAATCCACGAGCAGTACTTC
CASSDSAGSTIHEQYF
>-|TRBV28|TRBD2|TRBJ2-7
TGTGCCAGCAGGGACGGGACTAGCGGCTCCTACGAGCAGTACTTC
CASRDGTSGSYEQYF
>-|TRBV6-5|-|TRBJ1-1
TGTGCCAGCAGTTACGCCCGGGGCACTGAAGCTTTCTTT
CASSYARGTEAFF
>-|TRBV7-8|TRBD2|TRBJ2-7
TGTGCCAGCAGCTTAGGACTAGCGGGGACCTACGAGCAGTACTTC
CASSLGLAGTYEQYF
>-|TRBV20-1|-|TRBJ2-1
TGCAGTGCTAGATACAATGAGCAGTTCTTC
CSARYNEQFF
>-|TRBV3-1/TRBV3-2|-|TRBJ2-7
TGTGCCAGCAGCCCATCCGACTACGAGCAGTACTTC
CASSPSDYEQYF
>-|TRBV30|TRBD1|TRBJ1-2
TGTGCCCTACAGGGGGTGGGGGATATTAACTATGGCTACACCTTC
CALQGVGDINYGYTF
>-|TRBV2|-|TRBJ2-5
TGTGCCAGCAGCTACGATCCAACCCATGGGGAGACCCAGTACTTC
CASSYDPTHGETQYF
>few|TRBV5-1|-|TRBJ1-1
TGCGCCAGCAGCCACGGGAGCCGGTCGACAAACACTGAAGCTTTCTTT
CASSHGSRSTNTEAFF
>-|TRBV14|TRBD1|TRBJ2-4
TGTGCCAGCAGCCAGTCCGAAACAGGGGGCGCTTTTTTCAAAAACATTCAGTACTTC
CASSQSETGGAFFKNIQYF
>-|TRBV5-1|TRBD1|TRBJ1-3
TGCGCCAGCAGCTTGGGGGGACAGGGAGACGGAAACACCATATATTTT
CASSLGGQGDGNTIYF
>once|TRBV9|TRBD2|TRBJ2-2
TGTGCCAGCAGCGTTGCGGGGGGGGCGGGCACCGGGGAGCTGTTTTTT
CASSVAGGAGTGELFF
>-|TRBV5-1|-|TRBJ2-1
TGCGCCAGCAGCTTTGGTTTTGCAGGGATTATACAATATGAGCAGTTCTTC
CASSFGFAGIIQYEQFF
>-|TRBV5-1|TRBD1|TRBJ2-7
TGCGCCAGCAGTTACGATTCGCCCGGACAGGGCCACGAGCAGTACTTC
CASSYDSPGQGHEQYF
>-|TRBV6-5|-|TRBJ2-7
TGTGCCAGCAGTTTGAGGAGGAGCGGCTATTCCTACGAGCAGTACTTC
CASSLRRSGYSYEQYF